This TCR beta chain was sequenced during a study of OX40 agonist ivuxolimab in advanced cancers. Study information: A mean age of roughly 66 years, range about 23 to 80, was recorded, and roughly 83% were male. Findings and limits, study-wide: Expansion of clones was among the lowest in partial responders at 0.1-3.0 mg/kg.

No patient had autoimmune disease or received systemic immunosuppression. Trimming cost V 1 base and J 2 bases, with 8 bases left between them. Germline V gene lookup returns CDR1 SGHVS and CDR2 FQNEAQ. The CDR3 totals 14 residues. To note about this clone: Its antigen is unidentified.

Using immunoSEQ multiplex PCR, the repertoire was profiled, and TCRdb retains in-frame clones only, with some absent. Of around 25,000 clones listed, roughly 90% are singletons. The origin of this receptor is an adult with an advanced solid tumor such as melanoma, head and neck, liver or kidney cancer. The source was CD4+ or CD8+ T cells sorted from blood, collected in a trial of the OX40 agonist ivuxolimab. This chain connects TRBV7-8 to TRBJ1-2; D unclear. Written as DNA, the CDR3 is TGTGCCAGCAGCTTAGGCAGGTTCAACTATGGCTACACCTTC. The encoded protein is CASSLGRFNYGYTF.